The source of this T cell receptor (beta chain) is a study of vaccination and CD4 T cells after COVID-19. An Oncomine TCR Beta short-read assay was used to sequence the DNA from cultured CD4+ T cells. TCRdb independently ran MiXCR on the PCR reads; one entry per CDR3 protein. Of fewer than 15,000 distinct CDR3 sequences in the sample, roughly 45% were seen once. The sample's treatment: 10-day PBMC culture with coronavirus spike peptide pools or control peptides (ViraFEST assay). ViraFEST used peptide pools to expand antigen-specific T cells, then sequenced TCRs. After being plated at two million per well, PBMCs were cultured with roughly 9.5 IU/ml IL-2 and roughly 9.8 ug/ml peptide pools. In regard to this clonotype: Its antigen is undetermined.

The CDR3 covers 15 residues. The germline gives CDR1 SGHTA, CDR2 FQGNSA. V gave up 6 bases and J gave up 6 bases; unmatched junction bases: 9. The chain employs TRBV7-2 and TRBJ2-5, with 11 bases fitting TRBD2. The sequence came from a human donor who had recovered from COVID-19. Source: CD4+ T cells from blood, cultured in vitro, taken after SARS-CoV-2 vaccination. In nucleotides, the CDR3 is TGTGCCAGCAGGGTAAAGGGACTAGCGGTAAAGACCCAGTACTTC. Residues: CASRVKGLAVKTQYF.